This entry lists 13 T cell receptor beta chains sequenced from one sample in a study of cytomegalovirus exposure and HLA in healthy donors. The PCR ran on 60 Vbeta and 13 Jbeta primers. Using immunoSEQ multiplex PCR, the repertoire was profiled, and TCRdb retains in-frame clones only, with some absent. The sample carries some 150,000 clones, 79% recorded once. Sequencing used PBMCs. These receptors were collected from a man aged 45-60 years in good health and CMV-seropositive.

The chain combines TRBV19 with TRBJ1-5; D is possibly TRBD1 (5 bases). The CDR3 is 13 amino acids. The V and J ends lost 6 bases and 6 bases respectively, with 12 bases between them. Per the germline V gene, CDR1 is LNHDA and CDR2 is SQIVND (reference sequence). The CDR3 DNA reads TGTGCCAGTAGCTGGGGCGGTCGTCAGCCCCAGCATTTT. As protein: CASSWGGRQPQHF. Using reference TRBV19 and TRBJ1-5 for the parts outside the CDR3, the full variable domain is DGGITQSPKYLFRKEGQNVTLSCEQNLNHDAMYWYRQDPGQGLRLIYYSQIVNDFQKGDIAEGYSVSREKKESFPLTVTSAQKNPTAFYLCASSWGGRQPQHFGDGTRLSIL.

This clone has only a few counts. The gene calls are TRBV28 and TRBJ2-1, with D possibly matching TRBD1 (5 bases). There are 15 residues in the CDR3. Germline lookup yields CDR1 MDHEN and CDR2 SYDVKM. V was trimmed by 1 base and J by 6 bases, leaving 13 bases between them. Here the CDR3 reads CASSLYPQGRNEQFF. As DNA, the CDR3 is TGTGCCAGCAGTTTATACCCCCAGGGCCGCAATGAGCAGTTCTTC.

CDR3 residues: CASSPSSAPGSGEAFF. The DNA of the CDR3 is TGTGCCAGCTCACCAAGTTCGGCCCCCGGGTCGGGTGAAGCTTTCTTT. The chain links TRBV18 to TRBJ1-1; no clear D gene. Trimming left V 2 bases short and J 7 bases short, with 20 bases between. Germline CDR1 reads KGHSH; CDR2 reads LQKENI. The CDR3 extends over 16 amino acids.

V is TRBV6-1 and J is TRBJ1-2; D call uncertain. The germline V and J ends were trimmed by 2 bases and 7 bases, with 17 bases remaining between them. From germline, CDR1 is MNHNS and CDR2 SASEGT. The CDR3 has 15 residues. The CDR3 DNA reads as TGTGCCAGCAGTGAACAAGGGAGCGCCCCCGCTGGCTACACCTTC. It specifies CASSEQGSAPAGYTF.

CDR3 DNA: TGTGCCAGCAGCCTAGGACAGGCTGCCAATCAGCCCCAGCATTTT. Translated, it gives CASSLGQAANQPQHF. The chain uses TRBV5-8 and TRBJ1-5, with 7 nucleotides matching TRBD1. The germline V gene encodes CDR1 SGHTS and CDR2 YDEGEE. Trimming at V came to 4 bases and at J to 3 bases, leaving 7 bases not matched to a gene. CDR3 size: 15 residues. The variable domain in full, completed from reference TRBV5-8 and TRBJ1-5, reads EAGVTQSPTHLIKTRGQQATLRCSPISGHTSVYWYQQALGLGLQFLLWYDEGEERNRGNFPPRFSGRQFPNYSSELNVNALELEDSALYLCASSLGQAANQPQHFGDGTRLSIL.

On this clone itself: The junction and the germline gene differ at one end; a read error may be behind it. The J gene is TRBJ2-5, the V gene TRBV7-7; D possibly corresponds to TRBD2 (6 bases). The V gene's germline CDR1 is SSHAT and CDR2 FNYEAQ (reference sequence). The CDR3 has 15 residues. As DNA, the CDR3 is TGTGCTAGCAGCTTAACCGGGAGTGGTGGAGAGACCCAGTACTTC. This gives the protein CASSLTGSGGETQYF.

The chain combines TRBV28 with TRBJ2-4; 7 bases are a match to TRBD1. The V gene's germline CDR1 is MDHEN and CDR2 SYDVKM. This CDR3 region has 16 residues. Trimming took 6 bases from V and 3 from J; bases not matched to a gene: 11. The CDR3 is CASRQQGVGVKNIQYF. The CDR3 bases are TGTGCCAGCAGACAGCAGGGGGTGGGGGTCAAAAACATTCAGTACTTC.

J is TRBJ1-6 and V is TRBV19, with D perhaps matching TRBD1 (6 bases). V was shortened by 5 bases and J by 7 bases, with 21 bases between the two germline ends. This CDR3 has 17 amino acids. Per germline, CDR1 LNHDA and CDR2 SQIVND (reference sequence). In DNA form, the CDR3 reads TGTGCCAGTAGTTCCTGGGTGGACAGTGGGAAAAATTCACCCCTCCACTTT. Protein sequence: CASSSWVDSGKNSPLHF.

The chain recombines TRBV6-1 with TRBJ2-5; TRBD1 matches 8 bases. The trim removed 7 bases at V and 5 bases at J, leaving 6 bases unmatched. This CDR3 is built from 13 residues. Germline values: CDR1 MNHNS, CDR2 SASEGT. DNA of the CDR3: TGTGCCAGCACCCGACAGGGGCAGGAGACCCAGTACTTC. Residues: CASTRQGQETQYF.

The genes are TRBV28 and TRBJ2-5; D is unclear. The J call may be incorrect, as the DNA end agrees better with TRBJ2-7. Germline CDR1 reads MDHEN; CDR2 reads SYDVKM. CDR3 length equals 13 residues. As DNA, the CDR3 is TGTGCCAGCAGTTTAAACCCCTCCTACGAGCAGTACTTC. Its translation: CASSLNPSYEQYF.

The chain employs TRBV28 and TRBJ1-5; TRBD1 aligns across 9 bases. The CDR3 extends over 17 amino acids. The J segment lost 5 bases and the V segment lost 7 bases, leaving 15 bases of the junction unmatched. Germline CDR1 reads MDHEN; CDR2 reads SYDVKM. CDR3 sequence (DNA): TGTGCCAGCATCAACCCGGCCCGGGACAGGGCCTATCAGCCCCAGCATTTT. The encoded protein is CASINPARDRAYQPQHF.

This chain links TRBV10-3 with TRBJ2-7; TRBD2 aligns across 9 bases. The CDR3 runs 14 residues. J was trimmed by 1 base and V by 6 bases; bases with no gene match: 4. Per the germline V gene, CDR1 is ENHRY and CDR2 is SYGVKD. In nucleotides, the CDR3 is TGTGCCATCAGGGGACTAGCCGATTCCTACGAGCAGTACTTC. Amino acids: CAIRGLADSYEQYF.

The chain combines TRBV9 with TRBJ2-2, with 10 bases aligning to TRBD2. The CDR3 extends over 18 amino acids. Per germline, CDR1 SGDLS and CDR2 YYNGEE. After removal of 6 bases from V and 3 bases from J, the junction contained 14 bases not matched to a gene. In DNA form, the CDR3 reads TGTGCCAGCACCCTCACTGGACTAGCGGCTGATTACACCGGGGAGCTGTTTTTT. It specifies CASTLTGLAADYTGELFF. Full variable domain (remainder filled in from reference TRBV9 and TRBJ2-2): DSGVTQTPKHLITATGQRVTLRCSPRSGDLSVYWYQQSLDQGLQFLIQYYNGEERAKGNILERFSAQQFPDLHSELNLSSLELGDSALYFCASTLTGLAADYTGELFFGEGSRLTVL.